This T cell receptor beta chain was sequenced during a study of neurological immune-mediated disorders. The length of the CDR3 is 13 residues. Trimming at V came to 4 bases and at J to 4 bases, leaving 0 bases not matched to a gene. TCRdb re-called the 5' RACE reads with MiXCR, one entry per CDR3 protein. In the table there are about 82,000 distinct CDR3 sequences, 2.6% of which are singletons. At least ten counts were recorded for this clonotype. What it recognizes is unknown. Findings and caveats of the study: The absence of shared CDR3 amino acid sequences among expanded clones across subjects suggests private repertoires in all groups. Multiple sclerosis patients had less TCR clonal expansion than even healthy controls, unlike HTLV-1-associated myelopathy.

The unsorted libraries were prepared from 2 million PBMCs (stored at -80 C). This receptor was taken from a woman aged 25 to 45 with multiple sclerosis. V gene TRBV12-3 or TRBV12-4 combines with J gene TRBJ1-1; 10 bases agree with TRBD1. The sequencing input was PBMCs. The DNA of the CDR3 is TGTGCCAGCAGTTGGACAGGGGGCACTGAAGCTTTCTTT. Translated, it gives CASSWTGGTEAFF.